The rows below give T cell receptor beta chains drawn from one sample of a study of Graves' ophthalmopathy and Graves' hyperthyroidism. One entry per CDR3 protein, called by TCRdb with MiXCR from the multiplex PCR reads. The sample includes a few hundred thousand distinct CDR3 sequences, under 40% of them seen just once. Sequenced input: peripheral blood or thyroid tissue (not recorded which). Receptors were obtained from an adult man with Graves' hyperthyroidism. Each CDR3 is given with its conserved first and last residue. Fields, in order: V gene, J gene, clone size, D gene, CDR3 protein, CDR3 DNA. A D gene is named only where the DNA matches it firmly. Only part of the rows carry a size: once, few, many, or a class if the clone is expanded.

V: TRBV18
J: TRBJ1-6
size: .
D: TRBD1
CDR3: CASSPTGGLDSPLHF
DNA: TGTGCCAGCTCCCCTACAGGGGGATTGGATTCACCCCTCCACTTT

V: TRBV2
J: TRBJ1-1
size: few
D: .
CDR3: CASSEGDPGNEAFF
DNA: TGTGCCAGCAGTGAGGGGGACCCCGGGAACGAAGCTTTCTTT

V: TRBV20-1
J: TRBJ2-3
size: few
D: TRBD2
CDR3: CSARDGTSGTDTQYF
DNA: TGCAGTGCTAGAGATGGTACTAGCGGCACAGATACGCAGTATTTT

V: TRBV19
J: TRBJ1-1
size: many
D: .
CDR3: CASGQGQATEAFF
DNA: TGTGCCAGTGGGCAAGGCCAGGCCACTGAAGCTTTCTTT

V: TRBV10-3
J: TRBJ2-3
size: few
D: .
CDR3: CAISDPGVGSTDTQYF
DNA: TGTGCCATCAGTGATCCGGGCGTTGGGAGCACAGATACGCAGTATTTT

V: TRBV6-1
J: TRBJ1-2
size: many
D: TRBD1
CDR3: CASSEAYRGGGYTF
DNA: TGTGCCAGCAGTGAAGCCTACAGGGGTGGTGGCTACACCTTC

V: TRBV5-6
J: TRBJ2-5
size: many
D: .
CDR3: CASRKEGGKETQYF
DNA: TGTGCCAGCAGAAAGGAAGGAGGAAAAGAGACCCAGTACTTC

V: TRBV5-5
J: TRBJ1-2
size: .
D: TRBD1
CDR3: CASSPQWIQGAKNYGYTF
DNA: TGCGCCAGCAGCCCCCAGTGGATACAGGGGGCTAAGAACTATGGCTACACCTTC

V: TRBV12-5
J: TRBJ2-5
size: many
D: .
CDR3: CASGLDLRSSQETQYF
DNA: TGTGCTAGTGGTTTGGACCTTCGGAGCAGCCAAGAGACCCAGTACTTC

V: TRBV24-1
J: TRBJ2-3
size: few
D: .
CDR3: CATSRSGLDTQYF
DNA: TGTGCCACCTCTCGCTCGGGACTTGATACGCAGTATTTT

V: TRBV7-8
J: TRBJ1-6
size: .
D: .
CDR3: CASSLGGAATEF
DNA: TGTGCCAGCAGCTTAGGGGGGGCAGCTACCGAATTT

V: TRBV6-5
J: TRBJ1-2
size: many
D: TRBD1
CDR3: CASSMTGGKDGYTF
DNA: TGTGCCAGCAGCATGACAGGGGGCAAGGATGGCTACACCTTC

V: TRBV2
J: TRBJ2-1
size: .
D: .
CDR3: CASSSGTHNEQFF
DNA: TGTGCCAGCAGCTCTGGGACCCACAATGAGCAGTTCTTC

V: TRBV10-2
J: TRBJ1-2
size: .
D: .
CDR3: CASIRGSYGYTF
DNA: TGTGCCAGCATCAGGGGCAGCTATGGCTACACCTTC

V: TRBV5-1
J: TRBJ1-1
size: many
D: TRBD1
CDR3: CASSLAPGQGGNTEAFF
DNA: TGCGCCAGCAGCTTGGCCCCCGGACAGGGCGGGAACACTGAAGCTTTCTTT

V: TRBV2
J: TRBJ1-5
size: .
D: .
CDR3: CASRSNQPQHF
DNA: TGTGCCAGCAGGTCAAATCAGCCCCAGCATTTT

V: TRBV6-1
J: TRBJ2-5
size: .
D: TRBD2
CDR3: CASSEQGLAGVWYTETQYF
DNA: TGTGCCAGCAGTGAACAGGGGCTAGCGGGAGTGTGGTATACGGAGACCCAGTACTTC

V: TRBV20-1
J: TRBJ1-5
size: many
D: TRBD1
CDR3: CSAIEIQGAIQPQHF
DNA: TGCAGTGCGATAGAGATACAGGGGGCCATTCAGCCCCAGCATTTT

V: TRBV29-1
J: TRBJ1-1
size: many
D: .
CDR3: CSVGQFNTEAFF
DNA: TGCAGCGTTGGTCAATTTAACACTGAAGCTTTCTTT

V: TRBV3-1
J: TRBJ1-4
size: .
D: .
CDR3: CASSQEGGRTNEKLFF
DNA: TGTGCCAGCAGCCAAGAGGGGGGAAGGACGAATGAAAAACTGTTTTTT

V: TRBV2
J: TRBJ2-1
size: few
D: TRBD2
CDR3: CASAGLAGEGSEQFF
DNA: TGTGCCAGCGCGGGACTCGCGGGAGAAGGGAGTGAGCAGTTCTTC

V: TRBV6-1
J: TRBJ1-1
size: many
D: TRBD1
CDR3: CASSERGTGPFFF
DNA: TGTGCCAGCAGTGAAAGAGGGACAGGCCCCTTTTTCTTT

V: TRBV14
J: TRBJ2-7
size: many
D: .
CDR3: CASSQGVGSSYEQYF
DNA: TGTGCCAGCAGCCAAGGCGTCGGAAGCTCCTACGAGCAGTACTTC

V: TRBV12-3/TRBV12-4
J: TRBJ1-1
size: many
D: .
CDR3: CASSFFRNTEAFF
DNA: TGTGCCAGCAGTTTCTTCAGGAACACTGAAGCTTTCTTT

V: TRBV19
J: TRBJ2-7
size: many
D: .
CDR3: CASGRTQEQYF
DNA: TGTGCCAGTGGGCGGACTCAAGAGCAGTACTTC

V: TRBV10-2
J: TRBJ2-7
size: .
D: TRBD1
CDR3: CASRQGGISEQYF
DNA: TGCGCCAGCCGACAGGGTGGGATCTCCGAGCAGTACTTC

V: TRBV6-5
J: TRBJ2-1
size: .
D: TRBD2
CDR3: CASSYSTSGSGEQFF
DNA: TGTGCCAGCAGTTACTCAACTAGCGGGAGTGGTGAGCAGTTCTTC

V: TRBV27
J: TRBJ2-2
size: .
D: TRBD1
CDR3: CASSRGPGGFTGELFF
DNA: TGTGCCAGCAGTCGGGGGCCAGGGGGCTTCACCGGGGAGCTGTTTTTT

V: TRBV7-9
J: TRBJ2-5
size: .
D: .
CDR3: CANSLYGSEEETQYF
DNA: TGTGCCAACAGCTTATACGGGTCCGAAGAAGAGACCCAGTACTTC

V: TRBV20-1
J: TRBJ2-7
size: .
D: TRBD1
CDR3: CSAKRGQAYEQYF
DNA: TGCAGTGCTAAAAGAGGACAGGCCTACGAGCAGTACTTC

V: TRBV7-2
J: TRBJ1-2
size: .
D: .
CDR3: CASSTDTTETNYGYTF
DNA: TGTGCCAGCAGCACCGATACGACAGAAACTAACTATGGCTACACCTTC

V: TRBV5-4
J: TRBJ2-7
size: .
D: TRBD1
CDR3: CASSAGQVADYEQYF
DNA: TGTGCCAGCAGCGCAGGACAGGTCGCGGACTACGAGCAGTACTTC

V: TRBV4-1
J: TRBJ1-1
size: few
D: .
CDR3: CASSQVPRDWEGNTEAFF
DNA: TGCGCCAGCAGCCAAGTCCCCCGGGACTGGGAGGGGAACACTGAAGCTTTCTTT

V: TRBV5-1
J: TRBJ1-1
size: .
D: .
CDR3: CASSYDTRGEAFF
DNA: TGCGCCAGCAGCTACGATACAAGGGGAGAAGCTTTCTTT

V: TRBV19
J: TRBJ1-5
size: many
D: .
CDR3: CASSMLQDNQPQHF
DNA: TGTGCCAGTAGTATGTTACAAGACAATCAGCCCCAGCATTTT